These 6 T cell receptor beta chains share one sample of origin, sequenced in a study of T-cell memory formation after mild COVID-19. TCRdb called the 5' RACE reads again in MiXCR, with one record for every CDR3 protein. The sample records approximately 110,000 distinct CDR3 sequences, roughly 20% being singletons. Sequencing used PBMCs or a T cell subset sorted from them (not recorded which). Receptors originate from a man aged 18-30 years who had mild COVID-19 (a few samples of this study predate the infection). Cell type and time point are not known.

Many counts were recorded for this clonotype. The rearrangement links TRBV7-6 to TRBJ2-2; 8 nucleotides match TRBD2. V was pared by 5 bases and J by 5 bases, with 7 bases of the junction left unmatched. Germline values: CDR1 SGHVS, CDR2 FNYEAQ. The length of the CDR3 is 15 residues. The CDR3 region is CASSIRLAITGELFF. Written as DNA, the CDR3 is TGTGCCAGCAGCATACGACTAGCGATAACCGGGGAGCTGTTTTTT.

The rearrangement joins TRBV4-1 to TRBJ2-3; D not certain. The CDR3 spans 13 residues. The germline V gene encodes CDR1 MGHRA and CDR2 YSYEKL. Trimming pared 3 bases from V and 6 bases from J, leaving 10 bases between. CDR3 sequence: CASSQTTSDTQYF. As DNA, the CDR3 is TGCGCCAGCAGCCAGACCACCTCGGATACGCAGTATTTT.

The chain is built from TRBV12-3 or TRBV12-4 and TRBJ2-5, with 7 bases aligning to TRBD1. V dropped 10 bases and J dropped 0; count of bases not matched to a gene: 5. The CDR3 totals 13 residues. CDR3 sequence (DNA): TGTGCCACTCGGGACAGTAACCAAGAGACCCAGTACTTC. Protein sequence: CATRDSNQETQYF.

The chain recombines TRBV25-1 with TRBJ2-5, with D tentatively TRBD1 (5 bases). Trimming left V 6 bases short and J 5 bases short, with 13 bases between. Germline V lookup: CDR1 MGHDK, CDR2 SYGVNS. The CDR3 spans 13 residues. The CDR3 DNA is TGTGCCAGCAGACGGCAGGGCCAGGAGACCCAGTACTTC. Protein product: CASRRQGQETQYF.

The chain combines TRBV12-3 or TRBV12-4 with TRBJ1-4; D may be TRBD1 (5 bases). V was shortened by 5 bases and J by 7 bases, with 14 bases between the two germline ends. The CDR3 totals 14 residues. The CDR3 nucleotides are TGTGCCAGCAGTGTCTACGGGGCTAGTGAAAAACTGTTTTTT. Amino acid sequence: CASSVYGASEKLFF.

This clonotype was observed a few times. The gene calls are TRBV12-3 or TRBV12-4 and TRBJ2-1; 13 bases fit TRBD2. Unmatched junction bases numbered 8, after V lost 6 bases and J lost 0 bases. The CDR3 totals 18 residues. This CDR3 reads CASSPGLAGAPSYNEQFF. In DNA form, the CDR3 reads TGTGCCAGCAGCCCAGGACTAGCGGGGGCCCCCTCCTACAATGAGCAGTTCTTC.